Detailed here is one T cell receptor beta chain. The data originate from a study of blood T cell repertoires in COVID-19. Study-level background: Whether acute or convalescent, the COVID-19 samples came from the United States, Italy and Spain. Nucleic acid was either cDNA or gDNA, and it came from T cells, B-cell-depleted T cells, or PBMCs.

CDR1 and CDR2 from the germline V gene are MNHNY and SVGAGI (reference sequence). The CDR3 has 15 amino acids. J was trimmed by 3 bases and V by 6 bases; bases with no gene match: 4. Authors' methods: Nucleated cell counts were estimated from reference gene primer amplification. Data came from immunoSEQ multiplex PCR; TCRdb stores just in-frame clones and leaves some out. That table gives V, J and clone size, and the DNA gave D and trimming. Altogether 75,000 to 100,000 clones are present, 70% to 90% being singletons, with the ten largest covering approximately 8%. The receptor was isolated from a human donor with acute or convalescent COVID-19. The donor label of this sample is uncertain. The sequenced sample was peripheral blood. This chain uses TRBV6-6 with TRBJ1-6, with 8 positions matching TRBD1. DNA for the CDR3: TGTGCCAGCAGCCGAGACAGGGGCTATAATTCACCCCTCCACTTT. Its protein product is CASSRDRGYNSPLHF.